This T cell receptor beta chain was observed in a study of T-cell memory formation after mild COVID-19. The study, taken as a whole, reports: Chiefly within CM and EM were the contracting CD4+ clones; CD8+ ones were within EMRA.

The V end was cut by 0 bases, the J end by 7 bases, with 10 bases between. The CDR3 spans 13 residues. Germline lookup yields CDR1 SGHAT and CDR2 FQNNGV. This clonotype came up a few times. Its antigen is not known. TCRdb reanalysed the 5' RACE reads using MiXCR and keeps one entry per CDR3 protein. The profile shows a few hundred thousand distinct CDR3 sequences, around 15% of them singletons. Material for sequencing was PBMCs or a T cell subset sorted from them (not recorded which). The receptor comes from a young man who had mild COVID-19 (a few samples of this study predate the infection). Cell type and time point are not known. This chain uses TRBV11-2 with TRBJ2-7, with no clear D. Written as DNA, the CDR3 is TGTGCCAGCAGCTTAGATGCAGGTCATGAGCAGTACTTC. Residues: CASSLDAGHEQYF.